The 11 T cell receptor beta chains in this list originate from one sample, sequenced in a study of blood T cell repertoires in COVID-19. Assay: immunoSEQ multiplex PCR; the TCRdb copy retains only in-frame clones and omits some. The sample contains roughly 43,000 clones, 87% of which appear only once. Material for sequencing was peripheral blood. The source of these receptors is a human donor in a cohort sampled during active COVID-19.

The chain employs TRBV12-3 or TRBV12-4 and TRBJ1-2, with 7 bases identical to TRBD1. The CDR3 has 12 amino acids. V was clipped by 4 bases and J by 13 bases; unmatched bases: 9. The DNA for the CDR3 is TGTGCCAGCAGTTCCGGTTTAGGGGGCCGCACCTTC. Protein: CASSSGLGGRTF.

The chain has TRBV18 and TRBJ2-5; 8 nucleotides line up with TRBD1. Germline values: CDR1 KGHSH, CDR2 LQKENI. Trimming at V came to 3 bases and at J to 3 bases, leaving 3 bases not matched to a gene. The CDR3 totals 14 residues. CDR3 protein: CASSPLDREETQYF. The CDR3 nucleotides are TGTGCCAGCTCACCGTTGGACAGGGAAGAGACCCAGTACTTC. Variable domain in full (rest from reference TRBV18 and TRBJ2-5): NAGVMQNPRHLVRRRGQEARLRCSPMKGHSHVYWYRQLPEEGLKFMVYLQKENIIDESGMPKERFSAEFPKEGPSILRIQQVVRGDSAAYFCASSPLDREETQYFGPGTRLLVL.

CDR3 sequence (DNA): TGTGCCAGCATTGCGGGGGAGCAGTTCTTC. It codes for CASIAGEQFF. The V gene is TRBV2, the J gene TRBJ2-1; weak D call: TRBD2 (6 bases). The CDR3 loop spans 10 amino acids. CDR1 SNHLY and CDR2 FYNNEI come from the germline V gene. Deletions cut 7 bases from V and 10 bases from J, with 8 bases between.

The CDR3 region is CAWSDRNRIGYTF. The CDR3 region has the DNA TGTGCCTGGAGTGACCGTAACAGAATTGGCTACACCTTC. This sequence joins TRBV30 and TRBJ1-2, with D unresolved. The CDR3 covers 13 residues. Germline-derived CDR1 and CDR2 are GTSNPN and SVGIG (reference sequence). Trimming removed 1 base at V and 7 bases at J, with 13 bases between. The full variable domain, its missing parts supplied by reference TRBV30 and TRBJ1-2, is SQTIHQWPATLVQPVGSPLSLECTVEGTSNPNLYWYRQAAGRGLQLLFYSVGIGQISSEVPQNLSASRPQDRQFILSSKKLLLSDSGFYLCAWSDRNRIGYTFGSGTRLTVV.

This chain uses TRBV29-1 with TRBJ1-1, with a weak D call TRBD1 (6 bases). The germline V and J ends were trimmed by 5 bases and 5 bases, with 21 bases remaining between them. CDR1 is SQVTM, CDR2 ANQGSEA, per germline. The CDR3 is 15 amino acids. The CDR3 loop is CSVIPRGGGGTEAFF. As DNA, the CDR3 is TGCAGCGTTATCCCCCGGGGGGGAGGGGGGACTGAAGCTTTCTTT.

The V call is TRBV11-2, the J call TRBJ2-5; 7 positions match TRBD2. Germline V gene lookup returns CDR1 SGHAT and CDR2 FQNNGV. The length of the CDR3 is 15 residues. The J segment lost 5 bases and the V segment lost 5 bases, leaving 11 bases of the junction unmatched. In DNA form, the CDR3 reads TGTGCCAGCAGCATGGGGCTAGCGGAAATGGAGACCCAGTACTTC. It is translated as CASSMGLAEMETQYF. The full variable domain, completed using reference TRBV11-2 and TRBJ2-5, is EAGVAQSPRYKIIEKRQSVAFWCNPISGHATLYWYQQILGQGPKLLIQFQNNGVVDDSQLPKDRFSAERLKGVDSTLKIQPAKLEDSAVYLCASSMGLAEMETQYFGPGTRLLVL.

The V call is TRBV14, the J call TRBJ2-7, with TRBD1 matching over 7 bases. Germline V gene lookup returns CDR1 SGHDN and CDR2 FVKESK. The CDR3 sequence is 18 residues long. Trimming removed 1 base from V and 5 bases from J; junction bases left unmatched: 17. DNA of the CDR3: TGTGCCAGCAGCCAAGGGGGTTCCTTTGACAGGGCCGGGGACGAGCAGTACTTC. Translated: CASSQGGSFDRAGDEQYF.

J is TRBJ1-6 and V is TRBV2; D gene unclear. This CDR3 has 15 amino acids. Trimming stripped 3 bases from V and 5 bases from J, with 11 bases between. Germline lookup yields CDR1 SNHLY and CDR2 FYNNEI. The DNA for the CDR3 is TGTGCCAGCAGTGAGCTTTACGGAGATAATTCACCCCTCCACTTT. Protein sequence: CASSELYGDNSPLHF.

This clone occurred a few times. This chain joins TRBV5-5 and TRBJ2-6, with D unresolved. The V end was cut by 2 bases, the J end by 0 bases, with 9 bases between. Germline V gives CDR1 SGHKS, CDR2 YYEKEE (reference sequence). The CDR3 runs 16 residues. The CDR3 protein is CASSLWRISGANVLTF. The DNA for the CDR3 is TGTGCCAGCAGCTTATGGCGGATCTCTGGGGCCAACGTCCTGACTTTC.

This rearrangement joins TRBV27 to TRBJ2-1, with D possibly being TRBD2 (6 bases). CDR3 size: 16 residues. Germline V gene sequence: CDR1 MNHEY, CDR2 SMNVEV (reference sequence). Trimming stripped 3 bases from V and 9 bases from J, with 21 bases between. CDR3 sequence: CASSLISSGRGSEQFF. DNA for the CDR3: TGTGCCAGCAGTTTGATTTCGTCCGGGAGAGGGAGTGAGCAGTTCTTC.

The chain recombines TRBV5-1 with TRBJ1-2; 7 bases match TRBD1. Trimming at V came to 3 bases and at J to 6 bases, leaving 11 bases not matched to a gene. From germline, CDR1 is SGHRS and CDR2 YFSETQ. The CDR3 runs to 15 residues. CDR3 sequence (DNA): TGCGCCAGCAGCTCCGACAGGGTTTATGAGGATGGCTACACCTTC. This codes for CASSSDRVYEDGYTF.